The entry below gives a single T cell receptor beta chain sequence along with its context. These data are taken from a study of low-dose radiotherapy and immunotherapy resistance in tumors. TRAV- and TRBV-specific primers primed first-strand cDNA, covering alpha and beta chains. With a V-primer adapter and a constant-region primer, TCRs were amplified for 20 PCR cycles. TCRdb reanalysed the reads using MiXCR and keeps one entry per CDR3 protein. This sample has around 20,000 distinct CDR3 sequences, with approximately 79% found just once. The CDR3 has 14 amino acids. In germline, CDR1 is SNHLY, CDR2 FYNNEI. V was shortened by 6 bases and J by 6 bases, with 17 bases between the two germline ends.

The V gene is TRBV2, the J gene TRBJ1-2; the D gene is possibly TRBD1 (6 bases). The source of this sequence is a human donor with advanced metastatic prostate, ovarian, gallbladder or colorectal cancer (not recorded which). This table probably holds off-target reads from a library built for another chain. DNA of the CDR3: TGTGCCAGCAGGGTTACAGGGTTTATAGATGGCTACACCTTC. Amino acid sequence: CASRVTGFIDGYTF.